This T cell receptor beta chain was captured by sequencing in a study of T cell changes during pregnancy in multiple sclerosis. V gave up 6 bases and J gave up 4 bases, with 15 bases separating them. Germline V gene sequence: CDR1 KGHSH, CDR2 LQKENI. The CDR3 is 15 amino acids. The method was immunoSEQ multiplex PCR; TCRdb's version includes in-frame clones alone and lacks a portion of them. The table has 40,000 to 55,000 clones, around 90% seen once; the top ten hold around 0.25%. The source material was CD4+ T cells from peripheral blood mononuclear cells, sampled in the second trimester of pregnancy. This chain uses TRBV18 with TRBJ2-2, with D possibly TRBD1 on 6 matching bases. This clonotype originated in a female donor with multiple sclerosis, enrolled in a pregnancy study. CDR3 sequence (DNA): TGTGCCAGCTCCTCGGCAGGGGTCAGCACCGGGGAGCTGTTTTTT. It is translated as CASSSAGVSTGELFF.